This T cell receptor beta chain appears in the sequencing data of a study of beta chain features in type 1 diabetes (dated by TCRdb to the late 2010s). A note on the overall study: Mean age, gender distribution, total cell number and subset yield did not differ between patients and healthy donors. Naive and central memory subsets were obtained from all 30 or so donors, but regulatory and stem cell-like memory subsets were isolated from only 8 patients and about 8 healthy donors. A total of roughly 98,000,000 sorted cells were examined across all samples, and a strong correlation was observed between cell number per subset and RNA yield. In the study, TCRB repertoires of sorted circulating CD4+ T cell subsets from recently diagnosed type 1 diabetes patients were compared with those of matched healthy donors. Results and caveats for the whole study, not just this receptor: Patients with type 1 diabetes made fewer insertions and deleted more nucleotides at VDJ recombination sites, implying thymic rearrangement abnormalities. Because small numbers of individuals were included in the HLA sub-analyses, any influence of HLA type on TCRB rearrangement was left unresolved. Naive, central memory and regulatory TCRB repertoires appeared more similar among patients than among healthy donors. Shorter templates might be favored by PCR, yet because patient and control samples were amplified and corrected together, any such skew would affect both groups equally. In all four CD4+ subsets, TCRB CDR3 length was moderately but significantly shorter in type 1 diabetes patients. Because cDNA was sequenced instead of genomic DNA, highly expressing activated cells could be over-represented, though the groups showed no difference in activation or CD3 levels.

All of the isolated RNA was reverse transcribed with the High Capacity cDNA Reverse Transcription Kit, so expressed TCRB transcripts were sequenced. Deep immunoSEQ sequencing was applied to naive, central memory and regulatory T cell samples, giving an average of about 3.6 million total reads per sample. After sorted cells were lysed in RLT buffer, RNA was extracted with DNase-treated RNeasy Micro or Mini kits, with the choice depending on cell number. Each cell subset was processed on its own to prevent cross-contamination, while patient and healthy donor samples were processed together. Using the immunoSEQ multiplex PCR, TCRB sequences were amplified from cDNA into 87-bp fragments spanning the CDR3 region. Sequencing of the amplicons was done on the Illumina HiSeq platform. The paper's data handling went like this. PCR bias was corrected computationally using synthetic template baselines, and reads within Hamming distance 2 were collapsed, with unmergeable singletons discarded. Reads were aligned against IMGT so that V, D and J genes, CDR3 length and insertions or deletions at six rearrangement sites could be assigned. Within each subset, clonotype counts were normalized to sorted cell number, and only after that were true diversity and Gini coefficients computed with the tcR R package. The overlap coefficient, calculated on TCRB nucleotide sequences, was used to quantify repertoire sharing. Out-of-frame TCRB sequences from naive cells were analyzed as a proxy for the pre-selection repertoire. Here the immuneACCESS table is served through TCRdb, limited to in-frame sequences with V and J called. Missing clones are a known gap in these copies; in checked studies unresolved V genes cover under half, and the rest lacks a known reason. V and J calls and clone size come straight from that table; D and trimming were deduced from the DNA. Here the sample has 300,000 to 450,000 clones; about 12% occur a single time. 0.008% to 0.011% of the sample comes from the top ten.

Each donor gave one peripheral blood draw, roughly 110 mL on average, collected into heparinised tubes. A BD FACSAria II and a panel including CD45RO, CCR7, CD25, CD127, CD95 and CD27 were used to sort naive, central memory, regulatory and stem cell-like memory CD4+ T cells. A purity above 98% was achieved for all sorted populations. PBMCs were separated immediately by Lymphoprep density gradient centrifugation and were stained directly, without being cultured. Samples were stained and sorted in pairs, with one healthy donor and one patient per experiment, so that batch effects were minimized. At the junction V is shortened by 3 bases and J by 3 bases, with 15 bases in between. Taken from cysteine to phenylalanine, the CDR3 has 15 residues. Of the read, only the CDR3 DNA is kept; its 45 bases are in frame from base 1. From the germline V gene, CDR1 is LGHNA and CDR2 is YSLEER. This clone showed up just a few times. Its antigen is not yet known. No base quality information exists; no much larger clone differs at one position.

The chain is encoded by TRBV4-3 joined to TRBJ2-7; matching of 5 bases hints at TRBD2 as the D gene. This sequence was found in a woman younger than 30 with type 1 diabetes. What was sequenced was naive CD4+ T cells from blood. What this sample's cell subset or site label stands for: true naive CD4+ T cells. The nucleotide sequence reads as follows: TGCGCCAGCAGCCAGGATAGAGGGAAGTTCTACGAGCAGTACTTC. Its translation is CASSQDRGKFYEQYF.